Listed here is a single T cell receptor (beta chain). Its specificity is unknown. The data belong to a study of OX40 agonist ivuxolimab in advanced cancers. Study-wide results and limits: There was clonal expansion of CD4+ and CD8+ blood T cells by week 6 at 0.1 to 3.0 mg/kg. Normalized T-cell clonal expansion was also low in some nonresponders.

V lost 4 bases, J lost 1 base, and 8 bases lay in between. Germline values: CDR1 SGHNT, CDR2 YYREEE (reference sequence). This CDR3 spans 13 amino acids. Here immunoSEQ multiplex PCR was the method, and the copy in TCRdb shows in-frame clones only, minus some. The sample includes 60,000 to 85,000 clones, 75% to 85% seen only once; the top ten take roughly 1.4%. This sequence originates from an adult with an advanced solid tumor such as melanoma, head and neck, liver or kidney cancer. The sample here was CD4+ or CD8+ T cells sorted from blood, taken in a trial of the OX40 agonist ivuxolimab. The gene calls are TRBV5-4 and TRBJ1-1, with D uncertain. The CDR3 sequence: CASSRFSNTEAFF. CDR3 nucleotide sequence: TGTGCCAGCAGCCGTTTTTCGAACACTGAAGCTTTCTTT.